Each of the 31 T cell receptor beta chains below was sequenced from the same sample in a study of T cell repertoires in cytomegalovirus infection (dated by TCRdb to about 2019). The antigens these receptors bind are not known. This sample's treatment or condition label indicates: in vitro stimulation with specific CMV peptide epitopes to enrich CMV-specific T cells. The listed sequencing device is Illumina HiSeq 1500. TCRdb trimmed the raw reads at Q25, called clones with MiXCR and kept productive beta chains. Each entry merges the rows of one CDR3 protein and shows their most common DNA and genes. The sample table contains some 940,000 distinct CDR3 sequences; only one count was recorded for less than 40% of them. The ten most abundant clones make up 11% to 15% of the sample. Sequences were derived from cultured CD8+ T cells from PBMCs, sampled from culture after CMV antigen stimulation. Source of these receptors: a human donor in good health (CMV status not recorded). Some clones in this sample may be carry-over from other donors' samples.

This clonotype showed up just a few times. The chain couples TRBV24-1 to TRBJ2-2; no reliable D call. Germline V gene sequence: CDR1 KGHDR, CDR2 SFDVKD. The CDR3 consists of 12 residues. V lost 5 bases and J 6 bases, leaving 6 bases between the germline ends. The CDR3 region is CATSGLSGELFF. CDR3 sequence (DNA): TGTGCCACCAGTGGTTTATCCGGGGAGCTGTTTTTT.

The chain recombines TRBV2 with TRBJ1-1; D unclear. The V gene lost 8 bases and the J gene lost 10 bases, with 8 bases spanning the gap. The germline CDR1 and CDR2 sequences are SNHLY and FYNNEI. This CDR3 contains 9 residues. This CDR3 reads CASRNGAFF. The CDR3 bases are TGTGCCAGCCGCAATGGAGCTTTCTTT.

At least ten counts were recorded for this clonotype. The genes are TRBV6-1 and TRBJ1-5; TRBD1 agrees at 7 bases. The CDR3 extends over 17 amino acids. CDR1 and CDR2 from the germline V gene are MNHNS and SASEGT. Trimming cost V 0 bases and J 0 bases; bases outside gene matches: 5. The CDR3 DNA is TGTGCCAGCAGTGAAGCGACAGGGCGATATAGCAATCAGCCCCAGCATTTT. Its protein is CASSEATGRYSNQPQHF.

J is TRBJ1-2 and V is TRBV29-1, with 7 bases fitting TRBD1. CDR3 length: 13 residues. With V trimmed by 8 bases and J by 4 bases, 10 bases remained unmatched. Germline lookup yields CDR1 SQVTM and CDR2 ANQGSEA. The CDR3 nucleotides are TGCAGCTTCCGGGACAGAGATTTCTATGGCTACACCTTC. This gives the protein CSFRDRDFYGYTF. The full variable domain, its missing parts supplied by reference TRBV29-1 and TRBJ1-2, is SAVISQKPSRDICQRGTSLTIQCQVDSQVTMMFWYRQQPGQSLTLIATANQGSEATYESGFVIDKFPISRPNLTFSTLTVSNMSPEDSSIYLCSFRDRDFYGYTFGSGTRLTVV.

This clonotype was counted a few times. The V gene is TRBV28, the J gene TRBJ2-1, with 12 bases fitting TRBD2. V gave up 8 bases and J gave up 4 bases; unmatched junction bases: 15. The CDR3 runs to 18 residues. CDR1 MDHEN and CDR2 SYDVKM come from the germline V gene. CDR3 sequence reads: CASSPIGRTSGVYNEQFF. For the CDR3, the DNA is TGTGCCAGCTCACCTATAGGGAGGACTAGCGGGGTTTACAATGAGCAGTTCTTC.

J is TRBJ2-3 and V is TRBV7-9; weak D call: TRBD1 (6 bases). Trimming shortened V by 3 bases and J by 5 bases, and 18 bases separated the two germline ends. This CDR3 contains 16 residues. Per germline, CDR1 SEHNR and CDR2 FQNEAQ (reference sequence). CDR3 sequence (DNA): TGTGCCAGCAGCTTCAGGGGTCGGGGCTTGGTAGATACGCAGTATTTT. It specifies CASSFRGRGLVDTQYF.

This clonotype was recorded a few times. CDR3: CASSLVDGYTF. CDR3 sequence (DNA): TGTGCCAGCAGCTTAGTTGATGGCTACACCTTC. The genes are TRBV7-9 and TRBJ1-2; D gene ambiguous. V was trimmed by 1 base and J by 6 bases, leaving 3 bases between them. This CDR3 spans 11 amino acids. Germline CDR1 reads SEHNR; CDR2 reads FQNEAQ (reference sequence). Full variable domain (remainder filled in from reference TRBV7-9 and TRBJ1-2): DTGVSQNPRHKITKRGQNVTFRCDPISEHNRLYWYRQTLGQGPEFLTYFQNEAQLEKSRLLSDRFSAERPKGSFSTLEIQRTEQGDSAMYLCASSLVDGYTFGSGTRLTVV.

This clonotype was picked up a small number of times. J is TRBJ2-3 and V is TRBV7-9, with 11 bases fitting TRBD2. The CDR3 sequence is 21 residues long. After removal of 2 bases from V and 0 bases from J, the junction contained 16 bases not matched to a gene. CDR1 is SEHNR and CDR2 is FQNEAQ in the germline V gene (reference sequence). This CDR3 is CASSLSAASGGSWMSTDTQYF. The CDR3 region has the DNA TGTGCCAGCAGCTTAAGTGCGGCTAGCGGGGGGTCCTGGATGAGCACAGATACGCAGTATTTT.

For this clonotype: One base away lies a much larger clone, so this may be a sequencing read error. The DNA for the CDR3 is TGTGCCAGCAGCGGCGGAGGTCAGGGGAAAGCTTACGAGCAGTACGTC. It specifies CASSGGGQGKAYEQYV. The rearrangement uses TRBV7-2 and TRBJ2-7, with D possibly TRBD1 on 6 matching bases. CDR1 SGHTA and CDR2 FQGNSA come from the germline V gene. V dropped 5 bases and J dropped 4 bases, with 21 bases sitting between them. The CDR3 covers 16 residues.

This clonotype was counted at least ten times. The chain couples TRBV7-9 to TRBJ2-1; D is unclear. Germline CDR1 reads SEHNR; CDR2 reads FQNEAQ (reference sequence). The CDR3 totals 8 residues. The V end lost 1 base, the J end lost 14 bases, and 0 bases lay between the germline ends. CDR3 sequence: CASSLEFF. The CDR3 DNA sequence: TGTGCCAGCAGCTTAGAGTTCTTC.

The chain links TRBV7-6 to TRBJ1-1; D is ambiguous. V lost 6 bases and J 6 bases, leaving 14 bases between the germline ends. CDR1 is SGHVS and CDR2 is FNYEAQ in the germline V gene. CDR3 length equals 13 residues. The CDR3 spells CASSPTDGPEAFF. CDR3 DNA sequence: TGTGCCAGCAGTCCCACGGACGGGCCTGAAGCTTTCTTT.

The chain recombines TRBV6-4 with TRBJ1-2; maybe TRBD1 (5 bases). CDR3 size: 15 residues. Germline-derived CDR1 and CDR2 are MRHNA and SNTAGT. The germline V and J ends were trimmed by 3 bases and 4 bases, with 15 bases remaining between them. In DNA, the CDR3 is TGTGCCAGCAGTGAATCGGCAACCGGGGGCTATGGCTACACCTTC. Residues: CASSESATGGYGYTF.

This chain's CDR3 is CASSPPRLASDNEQFF. The CDR3 DNA is TGTGCCAGCTCACCCCCCAGACTAGCCTCAGACAATGAGCAGTTCTTC. The V and J genes are TRBV18 and TRBJ2-1; TRBD2 aligns across 7 bases. This CDR3 comprises 16 residues. Germline loops: CDR1 KGHSH, CDR2 LQKENI. The V segment lost 3 bases and the J segment 5 bases; nucleotides outside the gene matches: 10.

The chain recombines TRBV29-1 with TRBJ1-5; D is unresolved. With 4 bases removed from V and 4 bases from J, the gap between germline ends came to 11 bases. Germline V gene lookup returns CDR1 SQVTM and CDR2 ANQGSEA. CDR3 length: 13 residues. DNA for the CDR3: TGCAGCGTTGTGCTGACGGATAATCAGCCCCAGCATTTT. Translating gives CSVVLTDNQPQHF. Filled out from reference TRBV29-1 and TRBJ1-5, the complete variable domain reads SAVISQKPSRDICQRGTSLTIQCQVDSQVTMMFWYRQQPGQSLTLIATANQGSEATYESGFVIDKFPISRPNLTFSTLTVSNMSPEDSSIYLCSVVLTDNQPQHFGDGTRLSIL.

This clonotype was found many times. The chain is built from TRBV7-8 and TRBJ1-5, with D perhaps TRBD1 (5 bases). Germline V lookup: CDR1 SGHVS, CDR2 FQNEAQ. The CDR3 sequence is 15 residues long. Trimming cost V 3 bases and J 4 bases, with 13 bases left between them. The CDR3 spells CASSFLSGTNQPQHF. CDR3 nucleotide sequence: TGTGCCAGCAGCTTCCTCTCGGGGACGAATCAGCCCCAGCATTTT.

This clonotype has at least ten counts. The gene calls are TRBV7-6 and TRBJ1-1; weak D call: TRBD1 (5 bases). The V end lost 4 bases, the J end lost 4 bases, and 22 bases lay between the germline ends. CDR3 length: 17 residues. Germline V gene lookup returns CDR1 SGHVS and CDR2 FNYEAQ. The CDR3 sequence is CASSSTAESGLGTEAFF. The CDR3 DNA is TGTGCCAGCAGCTCAACCGCCGAATCAGGGTTGGGCACTGAAGCTTTCTTT.

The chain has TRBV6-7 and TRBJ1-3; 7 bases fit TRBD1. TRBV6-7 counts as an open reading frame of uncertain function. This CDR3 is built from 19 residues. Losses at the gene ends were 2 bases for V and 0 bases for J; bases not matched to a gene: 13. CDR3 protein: CASSYPNGDSDISGNTIYF. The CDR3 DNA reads TGTGCCAGCAGTTACCCAAACGGGGACAGCGATATCTCTGGAAACACCATATATTTT.

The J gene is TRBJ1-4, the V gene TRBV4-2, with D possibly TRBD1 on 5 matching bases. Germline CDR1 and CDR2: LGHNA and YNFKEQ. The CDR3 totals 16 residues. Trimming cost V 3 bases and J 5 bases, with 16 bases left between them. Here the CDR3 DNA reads TGTGCCAGCAGCCAGATAGGGGTAGGATTAAATGAAAAACTGTTTTTT. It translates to CASSQIGVGLNEKLFF.

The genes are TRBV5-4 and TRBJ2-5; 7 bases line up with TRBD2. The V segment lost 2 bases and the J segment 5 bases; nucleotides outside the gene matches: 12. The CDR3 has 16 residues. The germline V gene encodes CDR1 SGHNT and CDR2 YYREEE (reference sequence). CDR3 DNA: TGTGCCAGCAGCTTCCTTTCGATAGCGGGCGGGGAGACCCAGTACTTC. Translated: CASSFLSIAGGETQYF.

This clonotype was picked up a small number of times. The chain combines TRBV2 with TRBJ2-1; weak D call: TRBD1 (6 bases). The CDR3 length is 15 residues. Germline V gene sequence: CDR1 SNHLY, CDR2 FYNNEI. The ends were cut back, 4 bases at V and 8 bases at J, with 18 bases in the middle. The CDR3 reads CASSAAGRGVDEQFF. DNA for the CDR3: TGTGCCAGCAGTGCCGCGGGCAGGGGTGTAGATGAGCAGTTCTTC. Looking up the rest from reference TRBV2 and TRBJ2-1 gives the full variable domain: EPEVTQTPSHQVTQMGQEVILRCVPISNHLYFYWYRQILGQKVEFLVSFYNNEISEKSEIFDDQFSVERPDGSNFTLKIRSTKLEDSAMYFCASSAAGRGVDEQFFGPGTRLTVL.

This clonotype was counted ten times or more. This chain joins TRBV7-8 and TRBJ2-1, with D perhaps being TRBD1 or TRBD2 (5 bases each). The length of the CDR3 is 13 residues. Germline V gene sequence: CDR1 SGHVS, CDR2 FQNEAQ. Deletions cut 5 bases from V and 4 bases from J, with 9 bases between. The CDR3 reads CASSEGRYNEQFF. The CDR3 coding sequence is TGTGCCAGCAGCGAGGGACGGTACAATGAGCAGTTCTTC.

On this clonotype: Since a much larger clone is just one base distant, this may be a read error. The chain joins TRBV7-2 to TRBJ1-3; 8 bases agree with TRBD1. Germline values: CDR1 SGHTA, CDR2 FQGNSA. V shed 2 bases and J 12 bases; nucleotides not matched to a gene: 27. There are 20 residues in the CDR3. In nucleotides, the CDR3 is TGTGCCAGCAGCTTAATCCCCTCCCAGGCCCCGACAGGGGAGAGAGACATCATATATTTT. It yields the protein CASSLIPSQAPTGERDIIYF. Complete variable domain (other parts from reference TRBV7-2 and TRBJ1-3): GAGVSQSPSNKVTEKGKDVELRCDPISGHTALYWYRQSLGQGLEFLIYFQGNSAPDKSGLPSDRFSAERTGGSVSTLTIQRTQQEDSAVYLCASSLIPSQAPTGERDIIYFGEGSWLTVV.

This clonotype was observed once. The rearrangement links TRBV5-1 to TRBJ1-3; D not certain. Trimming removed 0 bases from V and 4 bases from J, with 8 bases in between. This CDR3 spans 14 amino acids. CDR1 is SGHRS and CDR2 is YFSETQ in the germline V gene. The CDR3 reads CASSLGEDGNTIYF. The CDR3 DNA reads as TGCGCCAGCAGCTTGGGGGAGGACGGAAACACCATATATTTT.

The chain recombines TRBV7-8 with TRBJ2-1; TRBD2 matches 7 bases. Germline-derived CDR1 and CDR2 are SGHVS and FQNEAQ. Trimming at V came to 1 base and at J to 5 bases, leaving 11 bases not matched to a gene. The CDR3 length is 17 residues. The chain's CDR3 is CASSLGTGGSPNNEQFF. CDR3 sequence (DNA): TGTGCCAGCAGCTTAGGTACGGGGGGATCCCCAAACAATGAGCAGTTCTTC.

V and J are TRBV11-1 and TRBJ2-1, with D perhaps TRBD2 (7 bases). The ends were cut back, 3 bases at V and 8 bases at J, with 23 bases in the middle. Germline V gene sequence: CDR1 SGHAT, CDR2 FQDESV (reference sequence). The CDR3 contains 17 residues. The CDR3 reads CASSFPFGLGAGDEQFF. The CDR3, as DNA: TGTGCCAGCAGCTTCCCATTCGGGCTGGGGGCGGGGGATGAGCAGTTCTTC.

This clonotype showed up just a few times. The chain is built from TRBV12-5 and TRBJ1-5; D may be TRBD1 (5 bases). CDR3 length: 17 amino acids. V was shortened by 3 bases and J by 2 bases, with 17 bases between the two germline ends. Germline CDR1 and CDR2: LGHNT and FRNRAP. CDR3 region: CASGFYPQGEGNQPQHF. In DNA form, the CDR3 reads TGTGCTAGTGGTTTCTACCCCCAAGGGGAGGGCAATCAGCCCCAGCATTTT. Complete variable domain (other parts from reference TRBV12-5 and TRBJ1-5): DARVTQTPRHKVTEMGQEVTMRCQPILGHNTVFWYRQTMMQGLELLAYFRNRAPLDDSGMPKDRFSAEMPDATLATLKIQPSEPRDSAVYFCASGFYPQGEGNQPQHFGDGTRLSIL.

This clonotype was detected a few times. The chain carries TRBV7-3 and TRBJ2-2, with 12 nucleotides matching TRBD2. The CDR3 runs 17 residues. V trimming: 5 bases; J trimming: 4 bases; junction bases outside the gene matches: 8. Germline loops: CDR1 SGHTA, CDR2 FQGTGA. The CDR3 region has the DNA TGTGCCAGCAGCCTTGCTAGCGGGGGGGCGCTCACCGGGGAGCTGTTTTTT. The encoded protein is CASSLASGGALTGELFF.

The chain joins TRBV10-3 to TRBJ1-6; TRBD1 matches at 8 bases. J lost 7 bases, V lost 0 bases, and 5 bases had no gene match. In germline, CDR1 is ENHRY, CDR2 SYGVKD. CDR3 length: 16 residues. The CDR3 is CAISESGTGVNSPLHF. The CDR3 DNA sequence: TGTGCCATCAGTGAGTCCGGGACAGGTGTGAATTCACCCCTCCACTTT.

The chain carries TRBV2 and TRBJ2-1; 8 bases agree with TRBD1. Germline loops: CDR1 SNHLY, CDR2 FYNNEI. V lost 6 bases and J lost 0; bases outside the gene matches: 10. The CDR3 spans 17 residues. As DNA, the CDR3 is TGTGCCAGCAGAGATAATCAGGGGGCCTTCTCCTACAATGAGCAGTTCTTC. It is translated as CASRDNQGAFSYNEQFF.

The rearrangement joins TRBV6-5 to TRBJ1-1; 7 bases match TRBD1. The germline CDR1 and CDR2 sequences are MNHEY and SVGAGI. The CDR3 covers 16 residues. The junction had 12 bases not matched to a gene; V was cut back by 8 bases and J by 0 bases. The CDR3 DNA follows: TGTGCCAGCGGGAGGGGGCCCCCTCCGTTGAACACTGAAGCTTTCTTT. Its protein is CASGRGPPPLNTEAFF.

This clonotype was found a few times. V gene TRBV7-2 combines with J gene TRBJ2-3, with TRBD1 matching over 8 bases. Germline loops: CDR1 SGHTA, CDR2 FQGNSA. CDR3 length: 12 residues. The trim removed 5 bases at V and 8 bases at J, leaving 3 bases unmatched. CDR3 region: CASSLDRVTQYF. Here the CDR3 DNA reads TGTGCCAGCAGCCTGGACAGGGTTACGCAGTATTTT.